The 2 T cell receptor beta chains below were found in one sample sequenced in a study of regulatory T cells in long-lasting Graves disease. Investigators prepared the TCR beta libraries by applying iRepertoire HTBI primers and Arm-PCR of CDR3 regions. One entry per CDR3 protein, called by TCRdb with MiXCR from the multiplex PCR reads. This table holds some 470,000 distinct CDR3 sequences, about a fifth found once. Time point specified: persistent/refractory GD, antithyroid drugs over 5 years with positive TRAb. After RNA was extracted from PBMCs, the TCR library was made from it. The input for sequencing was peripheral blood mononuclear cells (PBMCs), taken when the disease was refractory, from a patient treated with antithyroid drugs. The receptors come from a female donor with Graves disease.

CDR3: CASSPDRRKEKLFF. In DNA, the CDR3 is TGTGCCAGCAGCCCGGACAGGCGAAAGGAAAAACTGTTTTTT. This sequence joins TRBV7-9 and TRBJ1-4; 7 bases are a match to TRBD1. The junction had 8 bases not matched to a gene; V was cut back by 5 bases and J by 8 bases. The CDR3 spans 14 residues. Germline CDR1 reads SEHNR; CDR2 reads FQNEAQ (reference sequence). Full variable domain (missing parts from reference TRBV7-9 and TRBJ1-4): DTGVSQNPRHKITKRGQNVTFRCDPISEHNRLYWYRQTLGQGPEFLTYFQNEAQLEKSRLLSDRFSAERPKGSFSTLEIQRTEQGDSAMYLCASSPDRRKEKLFFGSGTQLSVL.

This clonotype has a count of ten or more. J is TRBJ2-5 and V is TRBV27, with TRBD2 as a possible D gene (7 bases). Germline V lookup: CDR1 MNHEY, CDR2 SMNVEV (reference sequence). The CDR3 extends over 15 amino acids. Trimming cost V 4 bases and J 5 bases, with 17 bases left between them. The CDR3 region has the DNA TGTGCCAGCAGTTCAACGGGGGGCAGGGTCGAGACCCAGTACTTC. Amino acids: CASSSTGGRVETQYF.